This TCR beta chain was profiled in a study of CD8+CD57+ T cells in acquired aplastic anemia. Across the study: Sorted CD4+ and CD8+ cells gave an average of around 3.1 ug of DNA.

Genomic DNA was employed as the template in profiling TCR beta VDJ and CDR3. TCRdb re-derived calls from the reads in MiXCR, one entry per CDR3 protein. The data hold roughly 250,000 distinct CDR3 sequences, with 82% observed a single time. CD8+CD57+ cell expansion, shown by flow cytometry, had occurred in the patients selected for sequencing. For this clonotype: As yet, its antigen is unknown. An end of the junction differs from the germline gene, which may be a read error.

General study points: Controls and patients did not differ significantly in CD8+ Simpson's diversity. Comparison of patients with controls identified roughly 27 shared CD8+ CDR3 sequences.

The germline CDR1 and CDR2 sequences are SNHLY and FYNNEI. The CDR3 length is 13 residues. This sequence joins TRBV2 and TRBJ2-1, with D perhaps TRBD1 or TRBD2 (5 bases each). The TCR comes from a human donor with aplastic anemia. The sample taken for sequencing was sorted CD4+, CD8+, or CD8+CD57+ T cells (not recorded which) from PBMCs. In DNA form, the CDR3 reads TGTGCCAGCGGGCACAGGCACGCGGGTACTCAGTACTTT. It encodes CASGHRHAGTQYF.